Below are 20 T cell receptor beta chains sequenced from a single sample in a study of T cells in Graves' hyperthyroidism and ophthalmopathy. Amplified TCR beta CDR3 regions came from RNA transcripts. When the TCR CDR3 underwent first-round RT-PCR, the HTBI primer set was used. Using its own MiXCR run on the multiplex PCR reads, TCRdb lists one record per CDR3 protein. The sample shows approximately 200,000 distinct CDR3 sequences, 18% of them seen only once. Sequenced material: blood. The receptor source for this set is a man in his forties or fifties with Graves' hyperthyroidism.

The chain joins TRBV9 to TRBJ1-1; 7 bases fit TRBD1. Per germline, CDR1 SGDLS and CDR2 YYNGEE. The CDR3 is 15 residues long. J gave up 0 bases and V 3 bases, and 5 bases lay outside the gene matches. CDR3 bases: TGTGCCAGCAGCGCTGGGGACAGTCTGAACACTGAAGCTTTCTTT. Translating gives CASSAGDSLNTEAFF.

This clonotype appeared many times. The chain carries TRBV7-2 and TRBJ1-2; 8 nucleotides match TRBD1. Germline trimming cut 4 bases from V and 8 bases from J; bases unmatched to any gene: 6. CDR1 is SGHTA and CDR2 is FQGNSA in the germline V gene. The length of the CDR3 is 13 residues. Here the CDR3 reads CASSSGQGVGYTF. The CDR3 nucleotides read TGTGCCAGCAGCTCCGGACAGGGTGTCGGCTACACCTTC.

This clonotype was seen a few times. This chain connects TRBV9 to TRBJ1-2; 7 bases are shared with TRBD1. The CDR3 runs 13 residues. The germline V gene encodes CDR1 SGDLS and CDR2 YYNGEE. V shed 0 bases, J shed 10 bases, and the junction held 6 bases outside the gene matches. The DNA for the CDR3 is TGTGCCAGCAGCGTAGCGGCAGGGGGACTCTACACCTTC. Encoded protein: CASSVAAGGLYTF. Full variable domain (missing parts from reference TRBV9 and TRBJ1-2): DSGVTQTPKHLITATGQRVTLRCSPRSGDLSVYWYQQSLDQGLQFLIQYYNGEERAKGNILERFSAQQFPDLHSELNLSSLELGDSALYFCASSVAAGGLYTFGSGTRLTVV.

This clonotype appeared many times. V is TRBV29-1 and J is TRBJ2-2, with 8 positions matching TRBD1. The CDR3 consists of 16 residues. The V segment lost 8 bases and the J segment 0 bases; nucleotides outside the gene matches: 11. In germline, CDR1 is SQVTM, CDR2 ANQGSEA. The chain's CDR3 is CSPPGQGAANTGELFF. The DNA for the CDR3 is TGCAGCCCCCCCGGACAGGGAGCCGCGAACACCGGGGAGCTGTTTTTT.

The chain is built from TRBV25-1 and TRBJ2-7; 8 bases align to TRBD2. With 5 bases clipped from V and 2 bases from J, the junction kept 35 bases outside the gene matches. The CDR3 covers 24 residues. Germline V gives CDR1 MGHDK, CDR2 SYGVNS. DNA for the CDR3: TGTGCCAGCAGTCCGCGGACCCCGATAGGAGGGGGACTACGCAGCGGGAGTACCCCCTACGAGCAGTACTTC. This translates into CASSPRTPIGGGLRSGSTPYEQYF.

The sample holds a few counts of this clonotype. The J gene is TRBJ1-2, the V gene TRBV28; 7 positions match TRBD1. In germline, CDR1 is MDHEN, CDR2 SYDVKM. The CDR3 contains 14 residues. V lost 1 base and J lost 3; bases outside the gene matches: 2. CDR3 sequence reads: CASSLSQGDYGYTF. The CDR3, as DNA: TGTGCCAGCAGTTTATCTCAGGGGGACTATGGCTACACCTTC.

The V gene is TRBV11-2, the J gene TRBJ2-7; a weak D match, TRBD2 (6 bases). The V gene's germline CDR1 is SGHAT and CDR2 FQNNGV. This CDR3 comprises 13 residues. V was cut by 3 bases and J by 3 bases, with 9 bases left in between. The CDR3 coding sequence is TGTGCCAGCAGCTTCGGGGGAATCTACGAGCAGTACTTC. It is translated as CASSFGGIYEQYF.

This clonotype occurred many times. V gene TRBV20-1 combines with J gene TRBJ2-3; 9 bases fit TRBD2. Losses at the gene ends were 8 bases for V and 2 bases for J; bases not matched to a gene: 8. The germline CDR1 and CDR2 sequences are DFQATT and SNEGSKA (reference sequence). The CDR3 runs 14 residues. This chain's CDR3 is CSTVSGGATDTQYF. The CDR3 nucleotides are TGCAGTACAGTTAGCGGGGGAGCCACAGATACGCAGTATTTT.

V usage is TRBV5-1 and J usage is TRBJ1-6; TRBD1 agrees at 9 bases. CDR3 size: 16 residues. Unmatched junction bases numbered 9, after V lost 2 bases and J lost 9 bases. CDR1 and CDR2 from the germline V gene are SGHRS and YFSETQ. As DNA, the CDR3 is TGCGCCAGCAGCTTTTCCCGGGACAGGGTCGCTTCACCCCTCCACTTT. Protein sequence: CASSFSRDRVASPLHF.

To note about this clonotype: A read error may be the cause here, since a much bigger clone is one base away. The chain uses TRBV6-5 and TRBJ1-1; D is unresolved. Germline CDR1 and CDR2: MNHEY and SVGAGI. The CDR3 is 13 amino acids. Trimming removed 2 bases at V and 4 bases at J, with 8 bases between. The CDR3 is CASSYEVCTEAFF. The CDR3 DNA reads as TGTGCCAGCAGTTACGAGGTATGCACTGAAGCTTTCTTT.

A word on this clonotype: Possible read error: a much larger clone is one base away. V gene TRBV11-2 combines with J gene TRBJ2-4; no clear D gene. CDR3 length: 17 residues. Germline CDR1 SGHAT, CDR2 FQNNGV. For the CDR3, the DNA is TGTGCCAGCGGCTTAGGTCTGCCCAGGTTGGGCAAAAACATTCAGTACTTC. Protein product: CASGLGLPRLGKNIQYF.

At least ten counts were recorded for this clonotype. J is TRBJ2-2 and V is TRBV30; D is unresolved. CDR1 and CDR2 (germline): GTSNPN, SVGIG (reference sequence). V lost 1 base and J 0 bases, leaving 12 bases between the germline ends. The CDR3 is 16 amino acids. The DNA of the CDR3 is TGTGCCTGGAGTGGGGGATCCACTGCGAACACCGGGGAGCTGTTTTTT. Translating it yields CAWSGGSTANTGELFF. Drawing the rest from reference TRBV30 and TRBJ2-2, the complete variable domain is SQTIHQWPATLVQPVGSPLSLECTVEGTSNPNLYWYRQAAGRGLQLLFYSVGIGQISSEVPQNLSASRPQDRQFILSSKKLLLSDSGFYLCAWSGGSTANTGELFFGEGSRLTVL.

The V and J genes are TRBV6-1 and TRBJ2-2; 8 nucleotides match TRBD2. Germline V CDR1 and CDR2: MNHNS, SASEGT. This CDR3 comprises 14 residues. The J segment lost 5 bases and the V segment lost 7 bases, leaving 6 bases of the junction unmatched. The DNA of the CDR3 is TGTGCCAGCACCTACGGGGGGGCAACCGGGGAGCTGTTTTTT. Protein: CASTYGGATGELFF.

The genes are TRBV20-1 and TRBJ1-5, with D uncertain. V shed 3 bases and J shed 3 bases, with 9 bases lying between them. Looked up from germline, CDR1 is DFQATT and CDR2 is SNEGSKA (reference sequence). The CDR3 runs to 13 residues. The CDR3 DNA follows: TGCAGTGCTAGCTTCTCAGCCAATCAGCCCCAGCATTTT. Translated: CSASFSANQPQHF.

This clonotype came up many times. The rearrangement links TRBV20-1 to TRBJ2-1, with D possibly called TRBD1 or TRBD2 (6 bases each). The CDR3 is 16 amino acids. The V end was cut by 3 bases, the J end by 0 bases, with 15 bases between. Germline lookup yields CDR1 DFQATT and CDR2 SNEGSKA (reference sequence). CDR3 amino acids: CSASLIGGGSYNEQFF. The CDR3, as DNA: TGCAGTGCTAGTTTGATTGGAGGGGGCTCCTACAATGAGCAGTTCTTC.

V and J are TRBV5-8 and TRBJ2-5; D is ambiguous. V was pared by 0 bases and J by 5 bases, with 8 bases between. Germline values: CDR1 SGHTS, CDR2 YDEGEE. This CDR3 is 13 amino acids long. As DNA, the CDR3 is TGTGCCAGCAGCTTGGAAGGGTTCGAGACCCAGTACTTC. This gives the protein CASSLEGFETQYF.

The CDR3: CASSNEIGSEKLFF. The CDR3 DNA follows: TGTGCCAGCAGCAATGAAATAGGGAGTGAAAAACTGTTTTTT. The chain has TRBV27 and TRBJ1-4; D is unclear. The CDR3 consists of 14 residues. The germline gives CDR1 MNHEY, CDR2 SMNVEV (reference sequence). The ends were cut back, 6 bases at V and 7 bases at J, with 15 bases in the middle.

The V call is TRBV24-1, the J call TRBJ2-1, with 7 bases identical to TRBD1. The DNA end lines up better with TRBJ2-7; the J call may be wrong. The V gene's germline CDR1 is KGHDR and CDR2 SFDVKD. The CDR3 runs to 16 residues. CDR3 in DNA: TGTGCCACCAGTGAGCTGACAGGGCGCTCCTACAATGAGCAGTACTTC. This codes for CATSELTGRSYNEQYF.

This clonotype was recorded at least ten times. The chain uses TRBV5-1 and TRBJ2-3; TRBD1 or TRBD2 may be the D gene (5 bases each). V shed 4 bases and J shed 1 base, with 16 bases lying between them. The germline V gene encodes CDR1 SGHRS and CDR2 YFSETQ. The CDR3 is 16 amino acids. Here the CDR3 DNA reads TGCGCCAGCAGCATACCCGAGGGGTTGGGCACAGATACGCAGTATTTT. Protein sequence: CASSIPEGLGTDTQYF.

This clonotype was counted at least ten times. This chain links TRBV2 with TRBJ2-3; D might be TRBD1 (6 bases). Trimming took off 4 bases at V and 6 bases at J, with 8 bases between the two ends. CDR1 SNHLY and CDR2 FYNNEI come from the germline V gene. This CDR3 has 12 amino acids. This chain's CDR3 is CASSVTGDTQYF. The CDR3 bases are TGTGCCAGCAGTGTTACAGGGGATACGCAGTATTTT.